This entry lists 11 T cell receptor beta chains sequenced from one sample in a study of cytomegalovirus exposure and HLA in healthy donors. PCR used 60 Vbeta primers and 13 Jbeta primers. Sequencing was performed with immunoSEQ multiplex PCR; in TCRdb, only in-frame clones are kept and a portion is missing. The data contain about 180,000 clones, over 70% of them singletons. The sample consisted of PBMCs. The receptors were sampled from a male donor in good health and CMV-seronegative.

The chain recombines TRBV30 with TRBJ1-5; the D gene is possibly TRBD1 (5 bases). Germline assignment: CDR1 GTSNPN and CDR2 SVGIG (reference sequence). With 3 bases removed from V and 0 bases from J, the gap between germline ends came to 9 bases. This CDR3 contains 14 residues. CDR3 DNA: TGTGCCTGGAGCCGGGACTTTAGCAATCAGCCCCAGCATTTT. Translating gives CAWSRDFSNQPQHF.

Only a few counts were recorded for this clone. The V call is TRBV4-1, the J call TRBJ2-7; 12 bases agree with TRBD1. Trimming at V came to 3 bases and at J to 1 base, leaving 7 bases not matched to a gene. The germline CDR1 and CDR2 sequences are MGHRA and YSYEKL. The CDR3 is 17 amino acids. CDR3 sequence (DNA): TGCGCCAGCAGCCAGTTTCCGGGACAGGGGGCTTCCTACGAGCAGTACTTC. It translates to CASSQFPGQGASYEQYF.

This clone has more than one count but fewer than ten. The chain has TRBV6-1 and TRBJ2-1, with 8 bases that match TRBD2. Germline CDR1 and CDR2: MNHNS and SASEGT. V lost 3 bases, J lost 3 bases, and 4 bases stayed unmatched. There are 15 residues in the CDR3. DNA for the CDR3: TGTGCCAGCAGTGAGTCAGCGGGAGACTACAATGAGCAGTTCTTC. It translates to CASSESAGDYNEQFF.

The J gene is TRBJ1-2, the V gene TRBV11-2, with D hard to call. CDR1 is SGHAT and CDR2 is FQNNGV in the germline V gene. V was shortened by 5 bases and J by 4 bases, with 14 bases between the two germline ends. This CDR3 is 14 amino acids long. The CDR3 nucleotides are TGTGCCAGCAGCACCAGCCTACCGGGCTATGGCTACACCTTC. This encodes CASSTSLPGYGYTF.

This clone was seen more than once but under ten times. The J gene is TRBJ2-1, the V gene TRBV6-5; possibly TRBD1 for D (5 bases). V was trimmed by 0 bases and J by 12 bases, leaving 15 bases between them. The CDR3 is made up of 14 amino acids. Looked up from germline, CDR1 is MNHEY and CDR2 is SVGAGI. The CDR3 loop reads CASSYSNTGLGQFF. CDR3 DNA: TGTGCCAGCAGTTACTCGAACACAGGTCTAGGGCAGTTCTTC.

This clone was recorded a few times. The chain carries TRBV6-5 and TRBJ1-5; D is ambiguous. This CDR3 is built from 14 residues. The germline V gene encodes CDR1 MNHEY and CDR2 SVGAGI. V lost 8 bases to trimming and J lost 5 bases, with 16 bases between them. CDR3 protein: CASLAGIRHQPQHF. CDR3 coding DNA: TGTGCCAGCCTCGCGGGCATCAGGCATCAGCCCCAGCATTTT.

The chain employs TRBV29-1 and TRBJ1-5; TRBD1 agrees at 7 bases. The CDR3 sequence is 14 residues long. V was clipped by 5 bases and J by 2 bases; unmatched bases: 6. Looked up from germline, CDR1 is SQVTM and CDR2 is ANQGSEA. The CDR3 nucleotides are TGCAGCGTTTCCGGGACAGAGGGCAATCAGCCCCAGCATTTT. This translates into CSVSGTEGNQPQHF.

The chain has TRBV25-1 and TRBJ1-5, with D unresolved. CDR1 is MGHDK and CDR2 is SYGVNS in the germline V gene. Trimming took off 5 bases at V and 0 bases at J, with 5 bases between the two ends. The CDR3 has 13 residues. The CDR3 sequence is CASSTDSNQPQHF. The DNA for the CDR3 is TGTGCCAGCAGTACAGATAGCAATCAGCCCCAGCATTTT.

This rearrangement joins TRBV9 to TRBJ2-2; unclear D gene. Trimming stripped 0 bases from V and 1 base from J, with 4 bases between. CDR1 and CDR2 from the germline V gene are SGDLS and YYNGEE. The CDR3 consists of 14 residues. This chain's CDR3 is CASSVGQNTGELFF. Written as DNA, the CDR3 is TGTGCCAGCAGCGTAGGACAGAACACCGGGGAGCTGTTTTTT.

The sample holds a few counts of this clone. The chain is built from TRBV28 and TRBJ1-1; 8 bases fit TRBD1. Germline CDR1 reads MDHEN; CDR2 reads SYDVKM. This CDR3 contains 14 residues. Trimming removed 2 bases from V and 7 bases from J; junction bases left unmatched: 6. The CDR3 DNA is TGTGCCAGCAGTTTACCGCAGGGGGCTAATGAAGCTTTCTTT. It encodes CASSLPQGANEAFF. The variable domain in full, with the rest retrieved from reference TRBV28 and TRBJ1-1, is DVKVTQSSRYLVKRTGEKVFLECVQDMDHENMFWYRQDPGLGLRLIYFSYDVKMKEKGDIPEGYSVSREKKERFSLILESASTNQTSMYLCASSLPQGANEAFFGQGTRLTVV.

There are a few counts of this clone. The chain uses TRBV27 and TRBJ1-2; weak D call: TRBD1 (5 bases). Germline CDR1 is MNHEY and CDR2 is SMNVEV (reference sequence). The V gene lost 2 bases and the J gene lost 7 bases, with 11 bases spanning the gap. This CDR3 is 13 amino acids long. The CDR3 bases are TGTGCCAGCAGTTTAGGGCAGGGTGGTGGCTACACCTTC. Protein product: CASSLGQGGGYTF.